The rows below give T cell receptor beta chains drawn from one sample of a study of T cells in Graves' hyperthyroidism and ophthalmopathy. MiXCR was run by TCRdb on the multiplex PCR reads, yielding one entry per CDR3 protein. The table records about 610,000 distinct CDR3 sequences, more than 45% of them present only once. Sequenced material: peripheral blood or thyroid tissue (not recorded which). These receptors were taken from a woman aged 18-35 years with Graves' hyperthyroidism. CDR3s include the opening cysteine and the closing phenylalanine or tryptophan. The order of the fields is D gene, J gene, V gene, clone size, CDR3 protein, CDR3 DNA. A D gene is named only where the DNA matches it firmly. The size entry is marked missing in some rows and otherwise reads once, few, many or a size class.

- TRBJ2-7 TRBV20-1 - CSASPLGNEQYF TGCAGTGCTAGTCCCCTGGGCAATGAGCAGTACTTC
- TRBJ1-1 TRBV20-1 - CSANAGAGDTGAFF TGCAGTGCTAATGCCGGAGCCGGGGACACTGGAGCTTTCTTT
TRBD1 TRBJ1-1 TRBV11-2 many CASSLRTGRDTEAFF TGTGCCAGCAGCTTGAGGACAGGGAGAGACACTGAAGCTTTCTTT
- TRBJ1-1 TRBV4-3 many CASSQGENTEAFF TGCGCCAGCAGCCAGGGGGAAAACACTGAAGCTTTCTTT
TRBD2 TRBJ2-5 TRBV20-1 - CSAEGLAGGPEYF TGCAGTGCCGAGGGACTAGCGGGAGGACCTGAGTACTTC
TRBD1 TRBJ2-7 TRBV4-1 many CASSQEGQGAYEQYF TGCGCCAGCAGCCAAGAAGGACAGGGGGCCTACGAGCAGTACTTC
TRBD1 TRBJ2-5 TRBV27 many CASSIRDRGQTQYF TGTGCCAGCAGTATCCGGGACAGGGGACAGACCCAGTACTTC
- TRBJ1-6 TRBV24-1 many CATSDGRQGSPLHF TGTGCCACCAGTGACGGGCGACAAGGATCACCCCTCCACTTT
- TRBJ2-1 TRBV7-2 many CASSAGPNNEQFF TGTGCCAGCAGCGCGGGACCCAACAATGAGCAGTTCTTC
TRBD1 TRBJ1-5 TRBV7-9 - CASSGDTGGNQPQHF TGTGCCAGCAGCGGGGATACAGGGGGCAATCAGCCCCAGCATTTT
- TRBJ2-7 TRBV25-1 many CASSEQEGYEQYF TGTGCCAGCAGTGAACAAGAAGGCTACGAGCAGTACTTC
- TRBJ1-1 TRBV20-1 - CSSQRGSTEAFF TGCAGTTCCCAGAGGGGAAGCACTGAAGCTTTCTTT
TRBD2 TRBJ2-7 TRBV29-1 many CSVEGLAGSTEQYF TGCAGCGTTGAAGGGCTAGCGGGATCTACCGAGCAGTACTTC
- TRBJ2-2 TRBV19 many CASSIGRVNYPLNTGELFF TGTGCCAGTAGTATAGGAAGGGTCAACTACCCCCTTAACACCGGGGAGCTGTTTTTT
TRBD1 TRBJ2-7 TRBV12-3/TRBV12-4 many CASSLAGTEEYF TGTGCCAGCAGTTTAGCGGGGACAGAGGAGTACTTC
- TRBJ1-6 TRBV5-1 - CASSRSRGSSPLHF TGCGCCAGCAGCCGGAGTAGGGGGAGCTCACCCCTCCACTTT
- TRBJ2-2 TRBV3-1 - CASSPDPNTGELFF TGTGCCAGCAGCCCGGATCCGAACACCGGGGAGCTGTTTTTT
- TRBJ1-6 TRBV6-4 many CASSDSIFSPLHF TGTGCCAGCAGTGACTCGATTTTTTCACCCCTCCACTTT
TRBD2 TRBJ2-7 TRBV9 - CASSVGLAGVSEQYF TGTGCCAGCAGCGTGGGACTAGCGGGAGTTTCCGAGCAGTACTTC
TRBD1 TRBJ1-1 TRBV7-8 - CASSLGAGGRGVF TGTGCCAGCAGCTTAGGGGCCGGGGGCAGGGGGGTCTTT
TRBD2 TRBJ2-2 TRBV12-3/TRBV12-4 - CASSRRQGTSGELFF TGTGCCAGCAGTCGTCGTCAGGGGACTAGCGGGGAGCTGTTTTTT
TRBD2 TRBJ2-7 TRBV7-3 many CASSQTAGGPYEQYF TGTGCCAGCAGCCAGACAGCGGGAGGCCCCTACGAGCAGTACTTC
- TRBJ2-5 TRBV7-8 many CASSLGARFRLGTSQETQYF TGTGCCAGCAGCTTAGGGGCCCGGTTTCGTCTAGGGACCTCTCAAGAGACCCAGTACTTC
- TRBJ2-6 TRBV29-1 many CSVEPGVGANVLTF TGCAGCGTTGAACCAGGGGTGGGGGCCAACGTCCTGACTTTC
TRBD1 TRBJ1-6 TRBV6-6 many CASVDRVHSPLHF TGTGCCAGCGTAGACAGGGTACATTCACCCCTCCACTTT
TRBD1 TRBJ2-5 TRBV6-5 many CASRPGQGLQETQYF TGTGCCAGCAGGCCGGGACAGGGGCTCCAAGAGACCCAGTACTTC
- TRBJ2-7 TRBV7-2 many CASSPGVAAYEQYF TGTGCCAGCAGCCCCGGGGTAGCGGCCTACGAGCAGTACTTC
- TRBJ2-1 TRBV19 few CASSVRLAAYNEQFF TGTGCCAGTAGTGTTAGGCTAGCCGCCTACAATGAGCAGTTCTTC
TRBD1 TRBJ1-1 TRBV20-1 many CSARDRANTEAFF TGCAGTGCCAGGGACAGGGCGAACACTGAAGCTTTCTTT
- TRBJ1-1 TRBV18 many CASSAPGGGSTEAFF TGTGCCAGCTCGGCCCCCGGGGGCGGAAGCACTGAAGCTTTCTTT
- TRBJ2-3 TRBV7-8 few CASSIVTDTQYF TGTGCCAGCAGCATTGTCACAGATACGCAGTATTTT
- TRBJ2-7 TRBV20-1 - CSARPETVYEQYF TGCAGTGCTAGACCTGAGACAGTCTACGAGCAGTACTTC
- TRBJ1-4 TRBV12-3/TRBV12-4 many CASSPTGTTNEKLFF TGTGCCAGCAGTCCAACAGGGACAACTAATGAAAAACTGTTTTTT
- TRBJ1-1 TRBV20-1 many CSARGRGDVTSTEAFF TGCAGTGCTAGAGGTAGGGGGGATGTGACGAGCACTGAAGCTTTCTTT
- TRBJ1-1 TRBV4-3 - CASSQGGGGNTEAFF TGCGCCAGCAGCCAAGGGGGCGGCGGGAACACTGAAGCTTTCTTT
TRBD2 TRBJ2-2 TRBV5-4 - CASSHPSGRYNTGELFF TGTGCCAGCAGCCATCCCAGCGGGAGGTACAACACCGGGGAGCTGTTTTTT
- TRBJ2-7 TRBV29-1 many CSVGSPGRVVEQYF TGCAGCGTTGGTTCCCCGGGCAGGGTGGTGGAGCAGTACTTC
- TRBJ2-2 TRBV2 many CASSDTSPRANTGELFF TGTGCCAGCAGTGACACAAGCCCACGGGCGAACACCGGGGAGCTGTTTTTT
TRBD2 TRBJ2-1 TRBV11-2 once CASSFGASGTWGEQFF TGTGCCAGCAGCTTTGGGGCTAGCGGAACCTGGGGTGAGCAGTTCTTC
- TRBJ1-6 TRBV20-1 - CSATSPLHF TGCAGTGCAACTTCGCCCCTCCACTTT
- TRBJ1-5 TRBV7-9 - CASSDLAVPGDQPQHF TGTGCCAGCAGCGACTTAGCGGTTCCAGGGGATCAGCCCCAGCATTTT
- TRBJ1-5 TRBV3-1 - CASSQGYYQPQHF TGTGCCAGCAGCCAAGGGTATTATCAGCCCCAGCATTTT
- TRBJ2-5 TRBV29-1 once CSVVQNRAEETQYF TGCAGCGTTGTCCAGAATCGAGCGGAAGAGACCCAGTACTTC
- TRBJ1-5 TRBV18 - CASSDGGEQPQHF TGTGCCAGCTCGGACGGGGGTGAACAGCCCCAGCATTTT
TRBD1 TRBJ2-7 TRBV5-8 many CASSLRGQQSEQYF TGTGCCAGCAGTCTCCGGGGACAGCAGTCCGAGCAGTACTTC
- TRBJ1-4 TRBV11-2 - CASSDSDKSFGKLFF TGTGCCAGCAGTGACTCGGACAAGTCGTTTGGAAAACTGTTTTTT
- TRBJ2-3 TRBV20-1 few CSERKAGRADTQYF TGCAGTGAGCGCAAGGCAGGACGTGCAGATACGCAGTATTTT
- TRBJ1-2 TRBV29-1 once CSVVWGNYGYTF TGCAGCGTTGTTTGGGGTAACTATGGCTACACCTTC
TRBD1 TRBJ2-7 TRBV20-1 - CSATGRGRTLMSYEQYF TGCAGTGCTACCGGAAGGGGGCGTACCCTAATGTCCTACGAGCAGTACTTC
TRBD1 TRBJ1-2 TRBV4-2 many CASSHEQATGANYGYTF TGTGCCAGCAGCCACGAGCAAGCGACAGGGGCCAACTATGGCTACACCTTC
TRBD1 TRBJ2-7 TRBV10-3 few CAISGPGTGAYDEQYF TGTGCCATCAGCGGCCCCGGGACAGGGGCCTACGACGAGCAGTACTTC
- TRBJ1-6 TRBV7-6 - CASSLTRGNSPLHF TGTGCCAGCAGCTTAACTAGGGGTAATTCACCCCTCCACTTT
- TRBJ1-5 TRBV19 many CASSDGQNSNQPQHF TGTGCCAGTAGTGACGGACAGAATAGCAATCAGCCCCAGCATTTT
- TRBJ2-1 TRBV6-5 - CASTDSPADNEQFF TGTGCCAGCACTGACTCACCCGCGGACAATGAGCAGTTCTTC
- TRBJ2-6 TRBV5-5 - CASSSARTF TGTGCCAGCAGCTCCGCCCGGACTTTC